The 17 T cell receptor beta chains below were found in one sample sequenced in a study of human T cells and chemical hapten exposure. TCRdb itself ran the RACE reads through MiXCR, one entry per CDR3 protein. The profile shows approximately 79,000 distinct CDR3 sequences, over 6.5% of them singletons. As to time point: pre-sensitization, week 0. Treatment of the sample: therapeutic diphenylcyclopropenone sensitization with weekly scalp DPC. This sample comprised whole blood, obtained in connection with sensitization to the hapten diphenylcyclopropenone (DPC). The receptors were gathered from a man aged 40-50 years with alopecia areata. Some clones in this sample may be carry-over from other donors' samples.

The sample holds many counts of this clonotype. The chain uses TRBV24-1 and TRBJ2-5; 8 bases agree with TRBD1. The CDR3 loop spans 16 amino acids. V dropped 3 bases and J dropped 4; count of bases not matched to a gene: 9. Per the germline V gene, CDR1 is KGHDR and CDR2 is SFDVKD. The CDR3 nucleotides read TGTGCCACCAGTGATCGGACAGGGACGACATCAGAGACCCAGTACTTC. As protein: CATSDRTGTTSETQYF.

The chain combines TRBV29-1 with TRBJ2-4; D is perhaps TRBD2 (5 bases). Germline V gives CDR1 SQVTM, CDR2 ANQGSEA. The germline V and J ends were trimmed by 4 bases and 3 bases, with 19 bases remaining between them. CDR3 length equals 16 residues. CDR3 sequence reads: CSVVGREELVKNIQYF. The CDR3 DNA is TGCAGCGTTGTGGGCCGGGAAGAGTTAGTCAAAAACATTCAGTACTTC.

This clonotype was counted a few times. This chain links TRBV7-9 with TRBJ2-1; either TRBD1 or TRBD2 may supply D (5 bases each). The CDR3 extends over 14 amino acids. Germline V gene data show CDR1 as SEHNR and CDR2 as FQNEAQ (reference sequence). V was shortened by 4 bases and J by 2 bases, with 9 bases between the two germline ends. The DNA for the CDR3 is TGTGCCAGCAGCTCTGAGGGGACCTACAATGAGCAGTTCTTC. Translating it yields CASSSEGTYNEQFF.

This clonotype was observed at least ten times. The J gene is TRBJ1-4, the V gene TRBV18, with D possibly TRBD1 on 5 matching bases. The CDR3 is made up of 15 amino acids. V was shortened by 0 bases and J by 5 bases, with 10 bases between the two germline ends. Germline V gives CDR1 KGHSH, CDR2 LQKENI. The CDR3 loop reads CASSPPGERNEKLFF. DNA of the CDR3: TGTGCCAGCTCACCACCAGGGGAGCGGAATGAAAAACTGTTTTTT.

Regarding this clonotype: With a much larger clone just one base away, this may be a read error. J is TRBJ1-2 and V is TRBV28; 10 bases fit TRBD1. Germline CDR1 is MDHEN and CDR2 is SYDVKM. This CDR3 spans 15 amino acids. The CDR3 region has the DNA TGTGCCAGCAGTTTATCCAGGACAGGGGGGTATGACTACACCTTC. As protein: CASSLSRTGGYDYTF.

This clonotype came up many times. The chain carries TRBV2 and TRBJ2-7; 7 nucleotides line up with TRBD1. The germline V gene has CDR1 SNHLY and CDR2 FYNNEI. V shed 3 bases, J shed 0 bases, and the junction held 5 bases outside the gene matches. CDR3 length: 15 residues. As DNA, the CDR3 is TGTGCCAGCAGTGAGCACAGGGGTCCCTCCTACGAGCAGTACTTC. It yields the protein CASSEHRGPSYEQYF.

The V gene is TRBV24-1, the J gene TRBJ2-5, with a weak D call TRBD2 (6 bases). This CDR3 is 14 amino acids long. CDR1 is KGHDR, CDR2 SFDVKD, per germline. Trimming left V 7 bases short and J 5 bases short, with 16 bases between. DNA of the CDR3: TGTGCCACCAGGAGGCGGGCCGGAGGGGAGACCCAGTACTTC. Its protein product is CATRRRAGGETQYF.

This clonotype showed up many times. The rearrangement joins TRBV6-2 or TRBV6-3 to TRBJ1-2; the D is unclear. Germline loops: CDR1 MNHEY, CDR2 SVGEGT. The CDR3 runs to 15 residues. The V gene lost 2 bases and the J gene lost 4 bases, with 14 bases spanning the gap. The CDR3 coding sequence is TGTGCCAGCAGTTACGATTTAGGCTGGACCTATGGCTACACCTTC. It translates to CASSYDLGWTYGYTF.

There are many counts of this clonotype. The V and J genes are TRBV5-5 and TRBJ2-7; D gene uncertain. CDR1 SGHKS and CDR2 YYEKEE come from the germline V gene (reference sequence). The CDR3 totals 14 residues. Trimming removed 0 bases from V and 0 bases from J, with 7 bases in between. CDR3 amino acids: CASSLGYYSYEQYV. The DNA for the CDR3 is TGTGCCAGCAGCTTGGGATATTACTCCTACGAGCAGTACGTC.

The chain couples TRBV27 to TRBJ1-1, with D possibly being TRBD1 (6 bases). Germline CDR1 reads MNHEY; CDR2 reads SMNVEV (reference sequence). The CDR3 length is 16 residues. Trimming took off 6 bases at V and 5 bases at J, with 22 bases between the two ends. CDR3 in amino acids: CASRVSPGALRTEAFF. As DNA, the CDR3 is TGTGCCAGCAGAGTTTCCCCAGGGGCTCTGAGGACTGAAGCTTTCTTT.

This clonotype appeared many times. This chain links TRBV20-1 with TRBJ2-7; the D is unclear. The germline V gene has CDR1 DFQATT and CDR2 SNEGSKA (reference sequence). V was trimmed by 0 bases and J by 2 bases, leaving 14 bases between them. The CDR3 has 15 residues. This chain's CDR3 is CSARDRAKGPYEQYF. The CDR3 DNA sequence: TGCAGTGCTAGAGATAGGGCCAAAGGACCCTACGAGCAGTACTTC.

This clonotype appeared many times. The V call is TRBV29-1, the J call TRBJ2-3; no firm D call. CDR1 is SQVTM and CDR2 is ANQGSEA in the germline V gene. The CDR3 extends over 12 amino acids. Trimming shortened V by 3 bases and J by 2 bases, and 6 bases separated the two germline ends. The CDR3 nucleotides read TGCAGCGTTGATGAACTCACAGATACGCAGTATTTT. Translation: CSVDELTDTQYF.

The rearrangement uses TRBV4-2 and TRBJ2-3, with TRBD2 matching over 11 bases. CDR1 and CDR2 (germline): LGHNA, YNFKEQ. The CDR3 spans 17 residues. V lost 2 bases, J lost 1 base, and 5 bases stayed unmatched. CDR3 sequence: CASSQTSGRDGTDTQYF. CDR3 sequence (DNA): TGTGCCAGCAGCCAAACTAGCGGGAGAGACGGCACAGATACGCAGTATTTT.

The sample holds many counts of this clonotype. The chain couples TRBV27 to TRBJ2-3; D remains ambiguous. The CDR3 is 15 residues long. Germline V CDR1 and CDR2: MNHEY, SMNVEV (reference sequence). The ends were cut back, 3 bases at V and 0 bases at J, with 10 bases in the middle. As DNA, the CDR3 is TGTGCCAGCAGTTTTGGCACAACAAGCACAGATACGCAGTATTTT. Translating gives CASSFGTTSTDTQYF.

This clonotype showed up just a few times. The CDR3 region is CASSSSPGGGWNSPLHF. Written as DNA, the CDR3 is TGTGCCAGCAGCTCCTCCCCAGGGGGGGGCTGGAATTCACCCCTCCACTTT. The V gene is TRBV12-3 or TRBV12-4, the J gene TRBJ1-6; 7 nucleotides agree with TRBD1. Losses at the gene ends were 6 bases for V and 7 bases for J; bases not matched to a gene: 15. The CDR3 sequence is 17 residues long.

In this sample, this clonotype turned up many times. The chain employs TRBV11-3 and TRBJ2-7, with 9 bases that match TRBD1. The V gene end was trimmed by 11 bases and the J gene end by 5 bases; junction bases not matched to a gene: 10. The CDR3 is 13 residues long. From germline, CDR1 is SGHNT and CDR2 YENEEA. CDR3 residues: CAPPPDRGHEQYV. The CDR3, as DNA: TGTGCCCCCCCTCCGGACAGGGGCCACGAGCAGTACGTC.

This clonotype was seen many times. The rearrangement links TRBV6-5 to TRBJ1-2, with 11 bases aligning to TRBD1. Germline loops: CDR1 MNHEY, CDR2 SVGAGI. The CDR3 loop spans 15 amino acids. With V trimmed by 1 base and J by 4 bases, 2 bases remained unmatched. CDR3 in DNA: TGTGCCAGCAGTTACTTGGGGACAGGGGGCTATGGCTACACCTTC. Amino acid sequence: CASSYLGTGGYGYTF.